The entry below describes one T cell receptor beta chain. Its antigen is not identified. The data were obtained in a study of cytomegalovirus exposure and HLA in healthy donors. Primers for the PCR totalled 60 Vbeta and 13 Jbeta. Clones were sequenced by immunoSEQ multiplex PCR, and TCRdb holds only the in-frame ones, with some missing. The table includes 81,000 or so clones, 65% to 80% detected once. Study-wide results and limits: The study had only CMV serostatus as immune exposure information. Prior analysis indicated that the majority of TCR beta V segments exhibited productivity approximately 87% or approximately 30% of the time.

Germline CDR1 and CDR2: MNHEY and SVGAGI. The CDR3 runs 15 residues. The V gene end was trimmed by 6 bases and the J gene end by 4 bases; junction bases not matched to a gene: 6. The material sequenced was PBMCs. This clonotype was sampled from a man aged 55 to 70 in good health and CMV-seronegative. This chain joins TRBV6-5 and TRBJ2-3; 11 bases map to TRBD2. The CDR3 region has the DNA TGTGCCAGCAGCCACCGACTAGCGGGGCCAGATACGCAGTATTTT. Translation gives CASSHRLAGPDTQYF.